A selection of T cell receptor beta chains follows, all from one sample in a study of shared clonotypes between healthy human individuals. Profiled with immunoSEQ multiplex PCR; TCRdb holds only in-frame clones, not every one. Of roughly 1,800,000 clones listed, roughly 95% are singletons. Sequenced material: naive CD8+ T cells sorted from blood. These receptor sequences come from a man aged 18 to 30 in good health. The CDR3 runs from the conserved cysteine through the conserved F or W. Each record gives: D gene, J gene, V gene, CDR3 DNA, CDR3 protein. D genes are given only for firm matches.

TRBD2 | TRBJ2-1 | TRBV5-8 | TGTGCCAGCAGCTTAAGAGCGGGACGCTCCTACAATGAGCAGTTCTTC | CASSLRAGRSYNEQFF
- | TRBJ2-7 | TRBV27 | TGTGCCAGCAGTGTAGGAACAAGCGGTAGCGAGCAGTACTTC | CASSVGTSGSEQYF
- | TRBJ2-3 | TRBV18 | TGTGCCAGCTCACCAGGCGAGGGCGCAGATACGCAGTATTTT | CASSPGEGADTQYF
- | TRBJ2-3 | TRBV4-1 | TGCGCCAGCAGCCAAGTTAGTCTAGATCATAGCACAGATACGCAGTATTTT | CASSQVSLDHSTDTQYF
TRBD1 | TRBJ2-7 | TRBV27 | TGTGCCAGCAGTTCCGTCGGGACAGGCCGATACGAGCAGTACTTC | CASSSVGTGRYEQYF
- | TRBJ2-7 | TRBV10-3 | TGTGCCATCAGTGAGTCGACATCCGGGGGGCCCAGCGAGCAGTACTTC | CAISESTSGGPSEQYF
- | TRBJ2-1 | TRBV11-1 | TGTGCCAGCAGCCCGAGTGGCTTTCAGACTGAGCAGTTCTTC | CASSPSGFQTEQFF
- | TRBJ2-7 | TRBV11-1 | TGTGCCAGCAGCCATGGACAGTCCTACGAGCAGTACTTC | CASSHGQSYEQYF
- | TRBJ1-2 | TRBV6-5 | TGTGCCAGCAGATTGGGCTTCGGGGAGGGCTACACCTTC | CASRLGFGEGYTF
- | TRBJ2-2 | TRBV6-5 | TGTGCCAGCAGTCAAACAGGAGCGAACACCGGGGAGCTGTTTTTT | CASSQTGANTGELFF
- | TRBJ1-1 | TRBV7-8 | TGTGCCAGCAGCGATAACAGGGCCGGCACTGAAGCTTTCTTT | CASSDNRAGTEAFF
- | TRBJ2-2 | TRBV27 | TGTGCCAGCAGTTTCGTGGGCGCGAACACCGGGGAGCTGTTTTTT | CASSFVGANTGELFF
- | TRBJ1-6 | TRBV15 | TGTGCCACCAGCAGTGGACGGACGCAGGACCGGCCCCTCCACTTT | CATSSGRTQDRPLHF
- | TRBJ2-3 | TRBV6-5 | TGTGCCAGCAGTGGGTCGGAAAAGAGCACAGATACGCAGTATTTT | CASSGSEKSTDTQYF
- | TRBJ2-1 | TRBV2 | TGTGCCAGCAGTGTCTGGGATAATGAGCAGTTCTTC | CASSVWDNEQFF
- | TRBJ2-6 | TRBV27 | TGTGCCAGCAGTACGCTAAGGGCCCCCGGGCCTGGGGCCAACGTCCTGACTTTC | CASSTLRAPGPGANVLTF
- | TRBJ2-7 | TRBV5-1 | TGCGCCAGCAGCTTGGGAGGGGGACTTCTGTACTTC | CASSLGGGLLYF
TRBD2 | TRBJ2-1 | TRBV9 | TGTGCCAGCAGCCTACTGGGACTAGCGAATGAGCAGTTCTTC | CASSLLGLANEQFF
- | TRBJ1-6 | TRBV7-9 | TGTGCCAGCACCCCGTGGGGCAGCAATTCACCCCTCCACTTT | CASTPWGSNSPLHF
- | TRBJ2-3 | TRBV11-2 | TGTGCCAGCAGCTTAGATCGCTCAGATACGCAGTATTTT | CASSLDRSDTQYF